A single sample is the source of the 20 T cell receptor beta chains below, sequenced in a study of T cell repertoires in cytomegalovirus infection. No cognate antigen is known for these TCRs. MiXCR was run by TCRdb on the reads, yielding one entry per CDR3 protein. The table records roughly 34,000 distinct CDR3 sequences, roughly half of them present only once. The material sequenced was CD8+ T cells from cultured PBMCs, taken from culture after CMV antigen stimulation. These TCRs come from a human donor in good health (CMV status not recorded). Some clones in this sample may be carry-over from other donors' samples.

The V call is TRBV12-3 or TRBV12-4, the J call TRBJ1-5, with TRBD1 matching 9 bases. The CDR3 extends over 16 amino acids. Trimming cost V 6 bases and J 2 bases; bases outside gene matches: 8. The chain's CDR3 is CASRTTGGGGNQPQHF. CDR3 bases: TGTGCCAGCAGAACCACAGGGGGCGGAGGCAATCAGCCCCAGCATTTT.

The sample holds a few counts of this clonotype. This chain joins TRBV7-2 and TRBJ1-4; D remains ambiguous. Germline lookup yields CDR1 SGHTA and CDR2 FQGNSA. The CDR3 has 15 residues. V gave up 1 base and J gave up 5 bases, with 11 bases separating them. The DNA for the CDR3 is TGTGCCAGCAGCTTAGTCTGGCAATGGAATGAAAAACTGTTTTTT. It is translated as CASSLVWQWNEKLFF.

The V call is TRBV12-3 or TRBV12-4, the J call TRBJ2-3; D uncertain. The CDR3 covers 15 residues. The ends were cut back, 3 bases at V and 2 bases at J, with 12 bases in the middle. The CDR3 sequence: CASSLLADNTDTQYF. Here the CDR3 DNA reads TGTGCCAGCAGTTTGTTAGCTGATAACACAGATACGCAGTATTTT.

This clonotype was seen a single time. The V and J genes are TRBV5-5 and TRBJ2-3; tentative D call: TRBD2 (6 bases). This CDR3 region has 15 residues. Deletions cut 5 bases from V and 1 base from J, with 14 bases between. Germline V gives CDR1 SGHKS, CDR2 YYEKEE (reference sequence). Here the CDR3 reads CASRRTPGGTDTQYF. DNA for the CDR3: TGTGCCAGCAGGCGGACACCGGGAGGCACAGATACGCAGTATTTT.

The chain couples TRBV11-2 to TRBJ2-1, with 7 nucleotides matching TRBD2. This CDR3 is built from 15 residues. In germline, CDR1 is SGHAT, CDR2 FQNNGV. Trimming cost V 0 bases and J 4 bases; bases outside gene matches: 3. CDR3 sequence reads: CASSLELAEYNEQFF. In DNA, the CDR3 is TGTGCCAGCAGCTTAGAGCTAGCGGAATACAATGAGCAGTTCTTC.

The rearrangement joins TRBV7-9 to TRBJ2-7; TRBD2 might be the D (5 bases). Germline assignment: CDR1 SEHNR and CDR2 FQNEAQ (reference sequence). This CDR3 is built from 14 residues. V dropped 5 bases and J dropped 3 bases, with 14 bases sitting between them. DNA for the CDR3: TGTGCCAGCAGCGCAACGGGATCTTTCTACGAGCAGTACTTC. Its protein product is CASSATGSFYEQYF. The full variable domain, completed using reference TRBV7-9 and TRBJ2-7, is DTGVSQNPRHKITKRGQNVTFRCDPISEHNRLYWYRQTLGQGPEFLTYFQNEAQLEKSRLLSDRFSAERPKGSFSTLEIQRTEQGDSAMYLCASSATGSFYEQYFGPGTRLTVT.

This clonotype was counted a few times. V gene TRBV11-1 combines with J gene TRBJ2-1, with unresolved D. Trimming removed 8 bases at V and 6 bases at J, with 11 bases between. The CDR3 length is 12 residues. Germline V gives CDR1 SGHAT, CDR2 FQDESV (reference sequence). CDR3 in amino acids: CASEPYPNEQFF. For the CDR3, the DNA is TGTGCCAGCGAGCCGTACCCCAATGAGCAGTTCTTC.

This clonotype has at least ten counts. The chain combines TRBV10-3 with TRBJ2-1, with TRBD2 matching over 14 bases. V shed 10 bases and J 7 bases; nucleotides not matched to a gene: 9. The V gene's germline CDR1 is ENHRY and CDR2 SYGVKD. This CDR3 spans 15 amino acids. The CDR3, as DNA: TGTGCCACCGTGGGAGGGACTAGCGGGGGTAATGAGCAGTTCTTC. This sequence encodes CATVGGTSGGNEQFF.

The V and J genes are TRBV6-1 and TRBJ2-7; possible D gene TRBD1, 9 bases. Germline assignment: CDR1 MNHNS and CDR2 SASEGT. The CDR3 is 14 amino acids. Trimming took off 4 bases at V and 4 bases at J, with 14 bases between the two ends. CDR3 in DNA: TGTGCCAGCAGTGTAGCGGGACAGGGTTACGAGCAGTACTTC. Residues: CASSVAGQGYEQYF.

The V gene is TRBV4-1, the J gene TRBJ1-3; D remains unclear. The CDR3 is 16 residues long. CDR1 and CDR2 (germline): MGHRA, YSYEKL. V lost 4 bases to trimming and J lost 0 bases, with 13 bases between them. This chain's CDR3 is CASSPPDGSSGNTIYF. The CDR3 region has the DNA TGCGCCAGCAGCCCCCCGGACGGTAGCTCTGGAAACACCATATATTTT.

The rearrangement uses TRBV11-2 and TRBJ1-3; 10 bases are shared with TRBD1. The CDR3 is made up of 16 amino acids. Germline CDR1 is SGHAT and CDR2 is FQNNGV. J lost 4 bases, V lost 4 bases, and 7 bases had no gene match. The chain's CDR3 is CASSSKDRGFGNTIYF. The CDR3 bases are TGTGCCAGCAGCTCTAAGGACAGGGGGTTCGGAAACACCATATATTTT.

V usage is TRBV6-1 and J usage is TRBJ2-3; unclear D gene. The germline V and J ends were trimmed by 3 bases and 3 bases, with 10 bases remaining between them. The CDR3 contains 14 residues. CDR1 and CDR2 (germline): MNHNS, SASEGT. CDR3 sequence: CASSEISETDTQYF. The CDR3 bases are TGTGCCAGCAGTGAGATCAGTGAAACAGATACGCAGTATTTT.

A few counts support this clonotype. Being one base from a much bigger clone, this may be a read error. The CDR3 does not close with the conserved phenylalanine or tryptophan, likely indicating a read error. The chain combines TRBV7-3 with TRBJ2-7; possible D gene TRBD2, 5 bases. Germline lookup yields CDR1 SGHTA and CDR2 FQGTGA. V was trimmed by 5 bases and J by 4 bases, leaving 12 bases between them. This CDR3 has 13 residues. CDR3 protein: CASSPGSEYEQYS. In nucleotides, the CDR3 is TGTGCCAGCAGCCCGGGATCGGAGTACGAGCAGTACTCC.

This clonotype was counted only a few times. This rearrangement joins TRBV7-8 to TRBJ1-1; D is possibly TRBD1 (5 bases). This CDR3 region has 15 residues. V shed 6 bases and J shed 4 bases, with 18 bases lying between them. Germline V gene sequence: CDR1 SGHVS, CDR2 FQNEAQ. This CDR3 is CASSFPQGSITEAFF. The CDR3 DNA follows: TGTGCCAGCAGTTTTCCCCAGGGAAGTATCACTGAAGCTTTCTTT.

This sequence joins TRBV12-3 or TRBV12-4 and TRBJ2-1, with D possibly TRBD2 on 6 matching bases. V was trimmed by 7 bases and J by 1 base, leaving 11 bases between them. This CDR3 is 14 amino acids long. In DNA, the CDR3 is TGTGCCAGCACTTTTAGCGGATCCTACAATGAGCAGTTCTTC. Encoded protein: CASTFSGSYNEQFF.

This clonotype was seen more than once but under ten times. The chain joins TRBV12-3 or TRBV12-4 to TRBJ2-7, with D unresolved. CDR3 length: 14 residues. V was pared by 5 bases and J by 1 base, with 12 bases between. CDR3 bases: TGTGCCAGCAGTACTCCCGGGCTATCCTACGAGCAGTACTTC. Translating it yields CASSTPGLSYEQYF.

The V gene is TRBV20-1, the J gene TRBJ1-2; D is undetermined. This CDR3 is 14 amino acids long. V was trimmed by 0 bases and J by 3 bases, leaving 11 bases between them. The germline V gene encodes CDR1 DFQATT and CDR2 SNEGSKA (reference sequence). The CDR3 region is CSARDPERDYGYTF. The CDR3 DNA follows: TGCAGTGCTAGAGATCCGGAGAGGGACTATGGCTACACCTTC.

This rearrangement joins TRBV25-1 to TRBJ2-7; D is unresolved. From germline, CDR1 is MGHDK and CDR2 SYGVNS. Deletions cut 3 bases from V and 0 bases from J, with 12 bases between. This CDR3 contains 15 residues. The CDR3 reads CASSDGLGRSYEQYF. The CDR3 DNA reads TGTGCCAGCAGTGACGGCTTAGGGCGCTCCTACGAGCAGTACTTC.

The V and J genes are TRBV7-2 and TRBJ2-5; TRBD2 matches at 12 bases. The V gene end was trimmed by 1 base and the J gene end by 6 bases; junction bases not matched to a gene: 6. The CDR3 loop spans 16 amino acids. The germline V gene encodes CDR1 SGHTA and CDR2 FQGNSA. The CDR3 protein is CASSLELAGGRKTQYF. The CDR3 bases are TGTGCCAGCAGCTTAGAGCTAGCGGGAGGGCGGAAGACCCAGTACTTC.

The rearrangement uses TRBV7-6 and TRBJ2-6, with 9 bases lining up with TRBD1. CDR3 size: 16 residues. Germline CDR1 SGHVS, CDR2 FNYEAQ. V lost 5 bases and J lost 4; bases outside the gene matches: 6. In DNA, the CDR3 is TGTGCCAGCAGCACCAGGACAGGGGAAGGGGCCAACGTCCTGACTTTC. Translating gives CASSTRTGEGANVLTF. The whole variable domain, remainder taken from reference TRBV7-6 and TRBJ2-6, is GAGVSQSPRYKVTKRGQDVALRCDPISGHVSLYWYRQALGQGPEFLTYFNYEAQQDKSGLPNDRFSAERPEGSISTLTIQRTEQRDSAMYRCASSTRTGEGANVLTFGAGSRLTVL.